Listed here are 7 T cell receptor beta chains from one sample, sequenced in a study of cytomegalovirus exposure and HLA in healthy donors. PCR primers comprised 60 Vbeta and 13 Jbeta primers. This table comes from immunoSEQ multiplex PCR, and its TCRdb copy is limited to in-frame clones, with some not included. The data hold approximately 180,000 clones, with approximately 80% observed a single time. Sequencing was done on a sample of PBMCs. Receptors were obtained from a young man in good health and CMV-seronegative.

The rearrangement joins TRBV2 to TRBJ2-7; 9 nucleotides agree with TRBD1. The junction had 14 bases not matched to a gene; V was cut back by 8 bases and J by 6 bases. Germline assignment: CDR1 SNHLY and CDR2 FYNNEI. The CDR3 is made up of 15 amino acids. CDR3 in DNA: TGTGCCAGCTGCACCGGGACAGGGTCGTTCGGCGAGCAGTACTTC. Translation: CASCTGTGSFGEQYF.

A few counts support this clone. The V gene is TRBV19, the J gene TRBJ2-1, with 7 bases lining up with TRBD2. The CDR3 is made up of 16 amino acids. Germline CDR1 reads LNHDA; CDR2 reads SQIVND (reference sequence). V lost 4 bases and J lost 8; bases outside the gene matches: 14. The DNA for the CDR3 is TGTGCCAGTAGTACCTTCCTGTTGAGCGGGGCTCATGAGCAGTTCTTC. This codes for CASSTFLLSGAHEQFF.

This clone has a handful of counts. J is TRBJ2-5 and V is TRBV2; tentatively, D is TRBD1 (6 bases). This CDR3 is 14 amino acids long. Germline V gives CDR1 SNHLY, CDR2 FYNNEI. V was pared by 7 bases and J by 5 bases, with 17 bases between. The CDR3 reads CASTDGDMGETQYF. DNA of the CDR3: TGTGCCAGCACTGATGGGGACATGGGGGAGACCCAGTACTTC.

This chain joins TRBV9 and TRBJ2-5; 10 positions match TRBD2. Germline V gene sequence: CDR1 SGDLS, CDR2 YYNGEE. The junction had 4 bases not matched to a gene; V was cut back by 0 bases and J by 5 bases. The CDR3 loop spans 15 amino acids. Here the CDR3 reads CASSVVGSGGETQYF. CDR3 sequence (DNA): TGTGCCAGCAGCGTAGTGGGTAGCGGGGGGGAGACCCAGTACTTC.

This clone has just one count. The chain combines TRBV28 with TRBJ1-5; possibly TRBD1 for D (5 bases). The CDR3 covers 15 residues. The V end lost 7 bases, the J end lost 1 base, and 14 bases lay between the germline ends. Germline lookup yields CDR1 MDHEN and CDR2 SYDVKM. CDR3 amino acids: CASTRRGTSNQPQHF. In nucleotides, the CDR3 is TGTGCCAGCACCCGGAGGGGTACCAGCAATCAGCCCCAGCATTTT.

CDR3 nucleotides: TGTGCCAGCAGTTTGGAGGGTAAGCAGTACTTC. It translates to CASSLEGKQYF. This rearrangement joins TRBV28 to TRBJ2-7, with D possibly TRBD2 on 6 matching bases. The V and J ends lost 3 bases and 8 bases respectively, with 8 bases between them. CDR3 length: 11 residues. The V gene's germline CDR1 is MDHEN and CDR2 SYDVKM.

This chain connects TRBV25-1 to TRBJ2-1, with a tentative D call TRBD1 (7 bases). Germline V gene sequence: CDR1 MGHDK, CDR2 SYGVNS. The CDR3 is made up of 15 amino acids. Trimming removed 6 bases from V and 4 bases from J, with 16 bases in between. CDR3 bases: TGTGCCAGCAGAAACTCAGGGGGACTTTACAATGAGCAGTTCTTC. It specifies CASRNSGGLYNEQFF.